These 9 T cell receptor beta chains share one sample of origin, sequenced in a study of T-cell reconstitution after alpha-beta-depleted transplantation in children. Using unique molecular identifiers, the investigators prepared the TCRbeta library. TCRdb fed the PCR reads into MiXCR, producing one record per CDR3 protein. In the table there are around 380,000 distinct CDR3 sequences, about a tenth of which are singletons. The specimen was PBMCs from the stem cell graft donor, collected from the stem cell graft. These receptor sequences come from a human donor who donated a stem cell graft to a child with acute myeloid leukemia.

The sample holds a few counts of this clonotype. This sequence joins TRBV5-1 and TRBJ2-2; 8 positions agree with TRBD1. Germline V CDR1 and CDR2: SGHRS, YFSETQ. V shed 4 bases, J shed 6 bases, and the junction held 8 bases outside the gene matches. The CDR3 sequence is 15 residues long. The CDR3, as DNA: TGCGCCAGCAGCGCCGCGACAGGGGTTTCCGGGGAGCTGTTTTTT. The encoded protein is CASSAATGVSGELFF.

The chain couples TRBV7-6 to TRBJ2-5; TRBD1 aligns across 10 bases. CDR1 is SGHVS and CDR2 is FNYEAQ in the germline V gene. With V trimmed by 5 bases and J by 2 bases, 8 bases remained unmatched. There are 16 residues in the CDR3. In DNA, the CDR3 is TGTGCCAGCAGCACACAGGCGGGACAGGGGCAAGAGACCCAGTACTTC. It encodes CASSTQAGQGQETQYF.

V usage is TRBV29-1 and J usage is TRBJ2-6; tentatively, D is TRBD1 or TRBD2 (5 bases each). The CDR3 covers 18 residues. Trimming left V 6 bases short and J 0 bases short, with 21 bases between. CDR1 and CDR2 (germline): SQVTM, ANQGSEA. Written as DNA, the CDR3 is TGCAGCGTCCTCTCGGGGCAGGGCCTTGACTCTGGGGCCAACGTCCTGACTTTC. Protein product: CSVLSGQGLDSGANVLTF.

In its sample, this clonotype was seen a few times. The V and J genes are TRBV7-8 and TRBJ1-4, with D maybe TRBD1 (5 bases). CDR3 length equals 14 residues. Germline V gene lookup returns CDR1 SGHVS and CDR2 FQNEAQ. Between the trimmed V and J ends, which lost 5 bases and 5 bases, there was a span of 12 bases. CDR3 sequence: CASSPARENEKLFF. The CDR3 region has the DNA TGTGCCAGCAGCCCCGCCAGGGAAAATGAAAAACTGTTTTTT.

The rearrangement uses TRBV20-1 and TRBJ2-3; D is uncertain. The V and J ends lost 3 bases and 6 bases respectively, with 22 bases between them. In germline, CDR1 is DFQATT, CDR2 SNEGSKA (reference sequence). This CDR3 spans 16 amino acids. CDR3 in amino acids: CSARGIRGALADTQYF. The CDR3 DNA reads TGCAGTGCTAGGGGCATCCGCGGAGCCCTGGCCGATACGCAGTATTTT.

This chain joins TRBV20-1 and TRBJ2-1; TRBD2 agrees at 11 bases. This CDR3 has 15 amino acids. V lost 2 bases to trimming and J lost 8 bases; unmatched junction nucleotides: 8. Germline V CDR1 and CDR2: DFQATT, SNEGSKA (reference sequence). The CDR3 nucleotides read TGCAGTGCTAGACCCGTAGCGGGAGGGCCGCATGAGCAGTTCTTC. It encodes CSARPVAGGPHEQFF.

This chain links TRBV5-1 with TRBJ1-1; a possible D gene is TRBD1 (5 bases). This CDR3 has 14 residues. The V end was cut by 0 bases, the J end by 4 bases, with 10 bases between. The V gene's germline CDR1 is SGHRS and CDR2 YFSETQ. CDR3 nucleotides: TGCGCCAGCAGCTTGGGGGCAGGGAGCACTGAAGCTTTCTTT. It is translated as CASSLGAGSTEAFF.

This clonotype was detected many times. The chain has TRBV5-1 and TRBJ2-4, with D maybe TRBD1 (6 bases). Germline CDR1 SGHRS, CDR2 YFSETQ. The CDR3 loop spans 16 amino acids. Trimming pared 0 bases from V and 0 bases from J, leaving 10 bases between. CDR3 residues: CASSLGTALAKNIQYF. In DNA form, the CDR3 reads TGCGCCAGCAGCTTGGGGACAGCACTAGCCAAAAACATTCAGTACTTC.

This clonotype was observed a few times. J is TRBJ2-1 and V is TRBV12-5; D gene unclear. The V end was cut by 0 bases, the J end by 7 bases, with 7 bases between. CDR3 length: 13 residues. CDR1 and CDR2 from the germline V gene are LGHNT and FRNRAP. The CDR3 here is CASGLVYKNEQFF. The CDR3 DNA is TGTGCTAGTGGTTTGGTATACAAGAATGAGCAGTTCTTC. The full variable domain, its missing parts supplied by reference TRBV12-5 and TRBJ2-1, is DARVTQTPRHKVTEMGQEVTMRCQPILGHNTVFWYRQTMMQGLELLAYFRNRAPLDDSGMPKDRFSAEMPDATLATLKIQPSEPRDSAVYFCASGLVYKNEQFFGPGTRLTVL.